This T cell receptor beta chain is from a study of siplizumab effects on memory and regulatory T cells. Details on this clone: Antigen unknown.

Study conclusions and caveats: Researchers did not confirm the suppressive function of proliferating Tregs from siplizumab cultures.

The CDR3 has 16 amino acids. The V end was cut by 3 bases, the J end by 2 bases, with 16 bases between. In germline, CDR1 is SGHTA, CDR2 FQGNSA. Clones were sequenced by immunoSEQ multiplex PCR, and TCRdb holds only the in-frame ones, with some missing. The sample lists under 100,000 clones; over 80% were seen once. The receptor comes from a human donor in good health. The chain carries TRBV7-2 and TRBJ1-2; D is undetermined. Material for sequencing was Tregs sorted from blood. As DNA, the CDR3 is TGTGCCAGCAGCTTCCTAGCACAAGCCCTAAACTATGGCTACACCTTC. Its protein is CASSFLAQALNYGYTF. The complete variable domain, with remaining parts taken from reference TRBV7-2 and TRBJ1-2, reads GAGVSQSPSNKVTEKGKDVELRCDPISGHTALYWYRQSLGQGLEFLIYFQGNSAPDKSGLPSDRFSAERTGGSVSTLTIQRTQQEDSAVYLCASSFLAQALNYGYTFGSGTRLTVV.